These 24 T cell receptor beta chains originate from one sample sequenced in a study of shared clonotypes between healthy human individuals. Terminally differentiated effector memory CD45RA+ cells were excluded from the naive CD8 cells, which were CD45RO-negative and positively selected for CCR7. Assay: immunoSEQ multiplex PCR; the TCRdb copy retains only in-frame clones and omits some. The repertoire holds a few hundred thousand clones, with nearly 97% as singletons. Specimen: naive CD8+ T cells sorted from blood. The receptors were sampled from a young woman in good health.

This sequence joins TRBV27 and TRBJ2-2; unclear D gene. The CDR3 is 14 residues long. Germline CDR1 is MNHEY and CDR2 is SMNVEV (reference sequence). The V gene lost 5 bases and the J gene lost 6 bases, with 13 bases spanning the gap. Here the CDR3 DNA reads TGTGCCAGCAGTAGTGCCCGCCAGTCCGGGGAGCTGTTTTTT. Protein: CASSSARQSGELFF.

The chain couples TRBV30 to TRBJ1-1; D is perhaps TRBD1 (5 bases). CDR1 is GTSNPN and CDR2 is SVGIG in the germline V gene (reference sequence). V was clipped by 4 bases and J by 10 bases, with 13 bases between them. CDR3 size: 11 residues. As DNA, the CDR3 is TGTGCCTGGAACTCGGACGGGGGAGCTTTCTTT. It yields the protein CAWNSDGGAFF.

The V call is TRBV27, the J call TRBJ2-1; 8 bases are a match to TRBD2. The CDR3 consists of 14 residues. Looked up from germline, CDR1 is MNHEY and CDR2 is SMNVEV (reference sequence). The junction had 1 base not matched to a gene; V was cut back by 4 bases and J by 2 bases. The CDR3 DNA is TGTGCCAGCAGTTACGGGAGGGCCTACAATGAGCAGTTCTTC. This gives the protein CASSYGRAYNEQFF.

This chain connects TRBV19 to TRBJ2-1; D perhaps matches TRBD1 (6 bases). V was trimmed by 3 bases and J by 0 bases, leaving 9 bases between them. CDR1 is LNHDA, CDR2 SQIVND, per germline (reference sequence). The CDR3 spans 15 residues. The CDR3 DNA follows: TGTGCCAGTAGTATGGACAGAAGCTCCTACAATGAGCAGTTCTTC. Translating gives CASSMDRSSYNEQFF.

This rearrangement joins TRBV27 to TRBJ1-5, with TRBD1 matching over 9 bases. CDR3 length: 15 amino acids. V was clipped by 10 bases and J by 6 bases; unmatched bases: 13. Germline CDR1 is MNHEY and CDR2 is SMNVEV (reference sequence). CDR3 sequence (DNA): TGTGCCACCGGGACAGGGAGCCCCTTTTTTCAGCCCCAGCATTTT. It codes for CATGTGSPFFQPQHF.

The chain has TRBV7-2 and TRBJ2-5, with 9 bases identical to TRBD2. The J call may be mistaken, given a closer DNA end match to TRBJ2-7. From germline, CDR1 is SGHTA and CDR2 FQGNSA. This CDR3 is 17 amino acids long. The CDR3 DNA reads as TGTGCCAGCAGCTTAGAGGGTCTAGCGGGACTTCCCTACGAGCAGTACTTC. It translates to CASSLEGLAGLPYEQYF.

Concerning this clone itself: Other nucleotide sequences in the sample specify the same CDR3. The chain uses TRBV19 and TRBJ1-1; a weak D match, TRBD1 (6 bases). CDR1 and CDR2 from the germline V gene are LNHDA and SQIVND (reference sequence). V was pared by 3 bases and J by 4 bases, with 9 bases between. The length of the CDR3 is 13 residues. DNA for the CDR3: TGTGCCAGTAGTATTTGGGGGCCCACTGAAGCTTTCTTT. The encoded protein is CASSIWGPTEAFF.

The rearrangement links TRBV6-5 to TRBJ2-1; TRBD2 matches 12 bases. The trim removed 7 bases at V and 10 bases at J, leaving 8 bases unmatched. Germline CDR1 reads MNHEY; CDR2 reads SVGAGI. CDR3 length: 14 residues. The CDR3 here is CASTSSGRVREQFF. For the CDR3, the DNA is TGTGCCAGCACCTCTAGCGGGAGGGTTCGGGAGCAGTTCTTC.

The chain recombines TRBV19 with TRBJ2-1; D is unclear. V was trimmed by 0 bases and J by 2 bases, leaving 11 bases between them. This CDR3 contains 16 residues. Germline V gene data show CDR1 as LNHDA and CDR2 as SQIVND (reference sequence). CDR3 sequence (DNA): TGTGCCAGTAGTATAGATCGTGGGGTTACCTACAATGAGCAGTTCTTC. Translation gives CASSIDRGVTYNEQFF.

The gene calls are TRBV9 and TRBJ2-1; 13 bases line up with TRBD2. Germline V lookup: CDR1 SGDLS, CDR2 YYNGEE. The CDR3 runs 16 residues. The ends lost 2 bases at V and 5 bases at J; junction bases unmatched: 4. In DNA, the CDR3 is TGTGCCAGCAGCGTCTCGACTAGCGGGGGGAACAATGAGCAGTTCTTC. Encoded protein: CASSVSTSGGNNEQFF. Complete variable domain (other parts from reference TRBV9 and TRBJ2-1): DSGVTQTPKHLITATGQRVTLRCSPRSGDLSVYWYQQSLDQGLQFLIQYYNGEERAKGNILERFSAQQFPDLHSELNLSSLELGDSALYFCASSVSTSGGNNEQFFGPGTRLTVL.

This CDR3 is CASRRANTIYF. DNA of the CDR3: TGTGCCAGCAGGCGGGCGAACACCATATATTTT. This rearrangement joins TRBV28 to TRBJ1-3; D uncertain. Trimming took off 6 bases at V and 7 bases at J, with 7 bases between the two ends. The CDR3 runs to 11 residues. The germline gives CDR1 MDHEN, CDR2 SYDVKM.

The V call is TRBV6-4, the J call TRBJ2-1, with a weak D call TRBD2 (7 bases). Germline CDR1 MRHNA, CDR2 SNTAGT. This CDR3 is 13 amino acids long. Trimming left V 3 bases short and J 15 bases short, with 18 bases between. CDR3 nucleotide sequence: TGTGCCAGCAGTGAGTACGGGGGGCTAGCCCTGTTCTTC. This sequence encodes CASSEYGGLALFF.

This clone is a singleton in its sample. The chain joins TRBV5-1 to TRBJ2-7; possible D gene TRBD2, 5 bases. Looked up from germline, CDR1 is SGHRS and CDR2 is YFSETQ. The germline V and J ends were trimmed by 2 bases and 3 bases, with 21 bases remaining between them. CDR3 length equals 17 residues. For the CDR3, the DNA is TGCGCCAGCAGCTTCGTGGCAGGTACCGGGATACTCTACGAGCAGTACTTC. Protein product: CASSFVAGTGILYEQYF.

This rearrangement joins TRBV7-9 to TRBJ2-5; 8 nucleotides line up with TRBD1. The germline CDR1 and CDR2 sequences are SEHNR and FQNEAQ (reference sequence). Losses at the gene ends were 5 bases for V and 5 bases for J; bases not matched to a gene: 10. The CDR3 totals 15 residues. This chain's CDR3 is CASSPSGRGLETQYF. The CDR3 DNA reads TGTGCCAGCAGCCCCTCTGGCAGGGGGCTGGAGACCCAGTACTTC. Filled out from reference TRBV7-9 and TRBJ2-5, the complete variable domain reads DTGVSQNPRHKITKRGQNVTFRCDPISEHNRLYWYRQTLGQGPEFLTYFQNEAQLEKSRLLSDRFSAERPKGSFSTLEIQRTEQGDSAMYLCASSPSGRGLETQYFGPGTRLLVL.

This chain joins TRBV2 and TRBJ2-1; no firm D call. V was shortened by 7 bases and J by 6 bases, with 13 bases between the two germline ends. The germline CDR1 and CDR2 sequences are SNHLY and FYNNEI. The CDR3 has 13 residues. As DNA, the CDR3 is TGTGCCAGCATGTCTGTAGTTCGCAATGAGCAGTTCTTC. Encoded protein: CASMSVVRNEQFF.

In DNA form, the CDR3 reads TGCAGCGTGTACCGGGACACTGAAGCTTTCTTT. Amino acids: CSVYRDTEAFF. This chain joins TRBV29-1 and TRBJ1-1; no reliable D call. The V and J ends lost 6 bases and 3 bases respectively, with 8 bases between them. In germline, CDR1 is SQVTM, CDR2 ANQGSEA. This CDR3 spans 11 amino acids.

Here the CDR3 DNA reads TGTGCCAGCAGCGATGCCGGGACAGCGGGACCCGGGGAGCTGTTTTTT. It specifies CASSDAGTAGPGELFF. The chain uses TRBV7-9 and TRBJ2-2, with D perhaps matching TRBD1 or TRBD2 (7 bases each). The CDR3 runs 16 residues. Trimming removed 5 bases from V and 6 bases from J, with 19 bases in between. CDR1 SEHNR and CDR2 FQNEAQ come from the germline V gene (reference sequence).

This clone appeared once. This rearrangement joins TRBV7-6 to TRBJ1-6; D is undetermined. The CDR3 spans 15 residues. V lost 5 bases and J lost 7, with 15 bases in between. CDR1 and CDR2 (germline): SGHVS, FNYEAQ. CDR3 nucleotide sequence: TGTGCCAGCAGCCGCCCGCGTGGTTACAATTCACCCCTCCACTTT. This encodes CASSRPRGYNSPLHF.

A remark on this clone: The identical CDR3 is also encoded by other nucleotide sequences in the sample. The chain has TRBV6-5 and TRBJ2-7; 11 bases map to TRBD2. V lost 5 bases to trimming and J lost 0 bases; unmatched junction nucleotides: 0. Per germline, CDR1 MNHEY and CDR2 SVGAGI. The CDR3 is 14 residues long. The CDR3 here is CASSTSGSSYEQYF. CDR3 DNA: TGTGCCAGCAGTACTAGCGGGAGCTCCTACGAGCAGTACTTC.

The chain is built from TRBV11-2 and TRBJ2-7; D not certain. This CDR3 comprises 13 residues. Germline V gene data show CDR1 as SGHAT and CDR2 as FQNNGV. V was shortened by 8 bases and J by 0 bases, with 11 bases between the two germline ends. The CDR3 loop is CASRSVSSYEQYF. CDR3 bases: TGTGCCAGCCGATCCGTGAGCTCCTACGAGCAGTACTTC.

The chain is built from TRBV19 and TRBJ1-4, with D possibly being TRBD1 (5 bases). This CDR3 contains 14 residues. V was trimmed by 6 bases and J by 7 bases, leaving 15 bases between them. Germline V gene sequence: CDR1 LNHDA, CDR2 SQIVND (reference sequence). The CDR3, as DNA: TGTGCCAGTAGCTGGAACCGGGGGGGTGAAAAACTGTTTTTT. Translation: CASSWNRGGEKLFF.

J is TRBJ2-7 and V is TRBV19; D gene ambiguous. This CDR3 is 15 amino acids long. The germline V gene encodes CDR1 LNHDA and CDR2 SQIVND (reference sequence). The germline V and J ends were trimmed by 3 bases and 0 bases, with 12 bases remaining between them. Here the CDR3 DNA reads TGTGCCAGTAGTATGTGGACCGCAAACTCCTACGAGCAGTACTTC. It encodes CASSMWTANSYEQYF.

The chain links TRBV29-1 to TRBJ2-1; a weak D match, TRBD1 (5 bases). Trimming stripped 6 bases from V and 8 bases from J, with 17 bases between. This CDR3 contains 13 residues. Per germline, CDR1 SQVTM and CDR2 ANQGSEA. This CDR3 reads CSVETTVLDEQFF. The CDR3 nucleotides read TGCAGCGTCGAGACGACAGTTCTGGATGAGCAGTTCTTC.

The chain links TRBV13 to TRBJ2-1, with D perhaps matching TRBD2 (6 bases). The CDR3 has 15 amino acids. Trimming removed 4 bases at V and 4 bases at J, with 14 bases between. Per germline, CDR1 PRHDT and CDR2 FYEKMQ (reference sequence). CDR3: CASSWHSGPYNEQFF. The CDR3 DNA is TGTGCCAGCAGCTGGCATAGCGGTCCTTACAATGAGCAGTTCTTC.